This TCR beta chain was captured in a study of post-analysis software for immune sequencing data. General observations from the study: Comparison of patients with controls showed five TRBV segments more frequent in patients, TRBV5-6, TRBV5-1 and TRBV20-1 among them.

This CDR3 has 20 residues. Germline assignment: CDR1 SQVTM and CDR2 ANQGSEA. Germline trimming cut 6 bases from V and 2 bases from J; bases unmatched to any gene: 18. The TCR beta cDNA libraries contained unique molecular identifiers. TCRdb called the PCR reads again in MiXCR, with one record for every CDR3 protein. The data show 400,000 to 500,000 distinct CDR3 sequences, more than 30% seen once. On this clonotype itself: The antigen is not known.

This clonotype was obtained from a girl aged 2 to 9 with multiple sclerosis. Sequenced sample: blood. The chain carries TRBV29-1 and TRBJ2-1, with 14 nucleotides matching TRBD2. The CDR3 region has the DNA TGCAGCGTAGACCTTTACTCGGGACTAGCGGGAGTTTTCACCTACAATGAGCAGTTCTTC. This gives the protein CSVDLYSGLAGVFTYNEQFF.